This T cell receptor (beta chain) came from a study of metastatic and nonmetastatic thyroid tumors. CDR1 is LNHDA and CDR2 is SQIVND in the germline V gene (reference sequence). V was cut by 3 bases and J by 0 bases, with 9 bases left in between. There are 15 residues in the CDR3. No patient received treatment before thyroid surgery. TCRdb re-called clones via MiXCR from the PCR reads. Of tens of thousands of clones in the sample, 9.5% to 15% were seen once. This clone was recorded at least ten times. The V call is TRBV19, the J call TRBJ2-1; the D is unclear. The sample comprised blood. The TCR sequence derives from a female donor with papillary thyroid cancer or a benign thyroid nodule (not recorded which). Some clones in this sample may be carry-over from other donors' samples. The CDR3 nucleotides are TGTGCCAGTAGTATGAGCTCTAACTCCTACAATGAGCAGTTCTTC. This sequence encodes CASSMSSNSYNEQFF.